This is a list of T cell receptor beta chains from one sample in a study of OX40 agonist ivuxolimab in advanced cancers. TCRdb's copy holds only in-frame clones and misses some; the assay was immunoSEQ multiplex PCR. This table has under 55,000 clones, approximately 95% appearing once. The material was CD4+ or CD8+ T cells sorted from blood, obtained in a trial of the OX40 agonist ivuxolimab. These receptors were collected from an adult with an advanced solid tumor such as melanoma, head and neck, liver or kidney cancer. The CDR3 runs from the conserved cysteine through the conserved F or W. The D gene is left open where the match is weak. The size entry is marked missing in some rows and otherwise reads once, few, many or a size class.

size | J | D | V | CDR3 | DNA
once | TRBJ2-7 | TRBD2 | TRBV5-4 | CASSFKGLVDLVGYEQYF | TGTGCCAGCAGCTTCAAGGGACTAGTAGACCTGGTGGGCTACGAGCAGTACTTC
. | TRBJ2-3 | . | TRBV9 | CASSAFLDTQYF | TGTGCCAGCAGCGCCTTCCTAGATACGCAGTATTTT
. | TRBJ2-5 | . | TRBV7-6 | CASSLAYREETQYF | TGTGCCAGCAGCTTAGCGTACAGGGAAGAGACCCAGTACTTC
. | TRBJ2-1 | . | TRBV9 | CASSDPIAAPYNEQFF | TGTGCCAGCAGCGACCCCATAGCGGCACCTTACAATGAGCAGTTCTTC
. | TRBJ1-2 | TRBD1 | TRBV9 | CASSDFRGQGWNYGYTF | TGTGCCAGCAGCGACTTTAGAGGACAGGGCTGGAACTATGGCTACACCTTC
. | TRBJ1-2 | . | TRBV9 | CASSVGDSRYTF | TGTGCCAGCAGCGTAGGTGACAGTAGGTACACCTTC
few | TRBJ1-5 | . | TRBV27 | CASSPSDSNQPQHF | TGTGCCAGCAGTCCCTCGGACAGCAATCAGCCCCAGCATTTT
. | TRBJ1-1 | TRBD1 | TRBV10-1 | CASSPRQGAEAFF | TGCGCCAGCAGTCCCAGACAGGGGGCTGAAGCTTTCTTT
. | TRBJ1-2 | . | TRBV19 | CASSWVGGQNYGYTF | TGTGCCAGTAGCTGGGTTGGGGGGCAAAACTATGGCTACACCTTC
. | TRBJ2-7 | . | TRBV5-6 | CASSSWGSGEQYF | TGTGCCAGCAGCTCTTGGGGGTCGGGTGAGCAGTACTTC
. | TRBJ2-1 | TRBD2 | TRBV13 | CASSARSGGESYNEQFF | TGTGCCAGCAGCGCAAGGTCGGGGGGGGAGTCCTACAATGAGCAGTTCTTC
. | TRBJ2-2 | TRBD2 | TRBV27 | CASTPGGAGETGELFF | TGTGCCAGCACCCCCGGCGGGGCGGGGGAGACCGGGGAGCTGTTTTTT
. | TRBJ2-7 | TRBD1 | TRBV7-9 | CASSRGTGGEQYF | TGTGCCAGCAGCCGAGGGACAGGGGGCGAGCAGTACTTC
. | TRBJ2-1 | TRBD1 | TRBV5-1 | CASSTGTGRSYNEQFF | TGCGCCAGCAGCACCGGGACAGGACGATCCTACAATGAGCAGTTCTTC
. | TRBJ2-7 | . | TRBV7-9 | CASSFQSKGALEQYF | TGTGCCAGCAGCTTCCAATCGAAAGGGGCTTTAGAGCAGTACTTC
. | TRBJ1-5 | . | TRBV19 | CASSPEGVGNQPQHF | TGTGCCAGTAGCCCAGAGGGTGTAGGCAATCAGCCCCAGCATTTT
. | TRBJ2-7 | TRBD2 | TRBV7-6 | CASSSSTSGPQEQYF | TGTGCCAGCAGCTCCTCGACTAGCGGGCCCCAGGAGCAGTACTTC
. | TRBJ2-7 | . | TRBV4-3 | CASSQDGSGYEQYF | TGCGCCAGCAGCCAAGATGGGAGTGGATACGAGCAGTACTTC
. | TRBJ2-7 | TRBD2 | TRBV5-1 | CASSLALAGASYEQYF | TGCGCCAGCAGCTTGGCTCTAGCGGGAGCATCCTACGAGCAGTACTTC
. | TRBJ2-7 | . | TRBV6-1 | CASSEAKYPYEQYF | TGTGCCAGCAGTGAAGCCAAATACCCCTACGAGCAGTACTTC
. | TRBJ1-2 | . | TRBV4-3 | CASSQDLTVGYGYTF | TGCGCCAGCAGCCAAGATCTGACAGTCGGCTATGGCTACACCTTC
. | TRBJ2-7 | . | TRBV7-6 | CASSLGTGAEGEQYF | TGTGCCAGCAGCTTAGGGACCGGGGCGGAGGGCGAGCAGTACTTC
. | TRBJ2-1 | . | TRBV5-8 | CASSLVVNEQFF | TGTGCCAGCAGCTTGGTTGTGAATGAGCAGTTCTTC
. | TRBJ1-2 | . | TRBV7-5 | CARSREAGLNENYGYTF | TGTGCCAGAAGCCGCGAGGCGGGACTCAACGAGAACTATGGCTACACCTTC